Below, 20 T cell receptor beta chains from the same sample are listed, as sequenced in a study of cytomegalovirus exposure and HLA in healthy donors. The primer mix had 60 Vbeta and 13 Jbeta primers. Libraries were prepared by immunoSEQ multiplex PCR; TCRdb keeps only in-frame clonotypes and omits some of them. The sample holds fewer than 120,000 clones, around 87% seen once. Source material: PBMCs. These TCRs come from a man between 40 and 49 years old in good health and CMV-seronegative.

A few counts support this clone. The chain has TRBV19 and TRBJ1-2, with D perhaps matching TRBD1 (6 bases). Trimming left V 3 bases short and J 2 bases short, with 13 bases between. Germline CDR1 reads LNHDA; CDR2 reads SQIVND (reference sequence). The CDR3 is made up of 15 amino acids. The CDR3 sequence: CASSIRTDNNYGYTF. The CDR3 DNA is TGTGCCAGTAGTATTAGGACAGATAACAACTATGGCTACACCTTC.

In DNA form, the CDR3 reads TGTGCCAGTAGTATGGGACAGGGGGGAGGTCAGCCCCAGCATTTT. Translation: CASSMGQGGGQPQHF. The rearrangement links TRBV19 to TRBJ1-5, with 11 bases identical to TRBD1. V lost 3 bases, J lost 6 bases, and 4 bases stayed unmatched. The CDR3 totals 15 residues. Germline V lookup: CDR1 LNHDA, CDR2 SQIVND (reference sequence).

This clone was found a few times. The V gene is TRBV6-5, the J gene TRBJ1-3, with D tentatively TRBD1 (5 bases). This CDR3 has 15 residues. Trimming took off 6 bases at V and 4 bases at J, with 16 bases between the two ends. Per the germline V gene, CDR1 is MNHEY and CDR2 is SVGAGI. In DNA, the CDR3 is TGTGCCAGCAGACAAGCCTCAGGGCGGGGAAACACCATATATTTT. This codes for CASRQASGRGNTIYF.

The V and J genes are TRBV4-1 and TRBJ2-3; 8 bases align to TRBD1. Germline lookup yields CDR1 MGHRA and CDR2 YSYEKL. CDR3 length: 16 residues. Trimming took 5 bases from V and 3 from J; bases not matched to a gene: 10. CDR3 nucleotides: TGCGCCAGCAGCAAGACAGGGGTACGTAGGACAGATACGCAGTATTTT. Encoded protein: CASSKTGVRRTDTQYF.

The genes are TRBV29-1 and TRBJ2-3, with 8 bases lining up with TRBD2. The CDR3 extends over 13 amino acids. With 5 bases clipped from V and 2 bases from J, the junction kept 3 bases outside the gene matches. Germline V CDR1 and CDR2: SQVTM, ANQGSEA. The CDR3 region is CSVRRGVTDTQYF. In nucleotides, the CDR3 is TGCAGCGTTCGGCGGGGGGTCACAGATACGCAGTATTTT.

CDR3 nucleotides: TGTGCCAGCAGCACTCTACCCTCCAATCAGCCCCAGCATTTT. Translation gives CASSTLPSNQPQHF. This sequence joins TRBV6-5 and TRBJ1-5; D call uncertain. CDR1 is MNHEY and CDR2 is SVGAGI in the germline V gene. Trimming stripped 6 bases from V and 3 bases from J, with 12 bases between. CDR3 size: 14 residues.

This chain uses TRBV28 with TRBJ1-5; tentatively, D is TRBD1 (6 bases). This CDR3 contains 16 residues. The ends were cut back, 5 bases at V and 2 bases at J, with 16 bases in the middle. Looked up from germline, CDR1 is MDHEN and CDR2 is SYDVKM. The CDR3 DNA reads as TGTGCCAGCAGTATAATCCAGGGGCTAGGCAATCAGCCCCAGCATTTT. Its translation is CASSIIQGLGNQPQHF.

This clone was observed once. The chain joins TRBV6-6 to TRBJ2-1; D is perhaps TRBD2 (6 bases). V lost 6 bases and J 10 bases, leaving 13 bases between the germline ends. Germline V gives CDR1 MNHNY, CDR2 SVGAGI (reference sequence). The CDR3 is made up of 12 amino acids. The CDR3 DNA reads as TGTGCCAGCAGGGACGGGACTTCAGAGCAGTTCTTC. Translating gives CASRDGTSEQFF.

The rearrangement joins TRBV7-2 to TRBJ1-1; D gene uncertain. V was trimmed by 2 bases and J by 1 base, leaving 8 bases between them. Germline CDR1 is SGHTA and CDR2 is FQGNSA. CDR3 length equals 14 residues. CDR3: CASSLQPQNTEAFF. Written as DNA, the CDR3 is TGTGCCAGCAGCTTACAACCACAGAACACTGAAGCTTTCTTT.

DNA of the CDR3: TGCGCCAGCAGCCCCGTAATCGGGGAGGATGGCTACACCTTC. This gives the protein CASSPVIGEDGYTF. This sequence joins TRBV5-1 and TRBJ1-2; D call uncertain. Germline loops: CDR1 SGHRS, CDR2 YFSETQ. The CDR3 runs to 14 residues. The V end lost 4 bases, the J end lost 6 bases, and 16 bases lay between the germline ends.

This chain uses TRBV5-4 with TRBJ2-5, with 14 nucleotides matching TRBD2. This CDR3 spans 17 amino acids. Trimming took 4 bases from V and 1 from J; bases not matched to a gene: 6. The V gene's germline CDR1 is SGHNT and CDR2 YYREEE (reference sequence). The CDR3 here is CASSVGLAGAIQETQYF. CDR3 bases: TGTGCCAGCAGCGTGGGACTAGCGGGGGCGATCCAAGAGACCCAGTACTTC.

The chain has TRBV19 and TRBJ2-3; 12 bases agree with TRBD2. The trim removed 5 bases at V and 6 bases at J, leaving 12 bases unmatched. Germline V gene data show CDR1 as LNHDA and CDR2 as SQIVND (reference sequence). The CDR3 covers 17 residues. CDR3 nucleotides: TGTGCCAGTAGTGCGAGGGCTAGCGGGGGGGCCGAGGATACGCAGTATTTT. It is translated as CASSARASGGAEDTQYF.

The V call is TRBV28, the J call TRBJ1-2, with 7 positions matching TRBD1. The CDR3 totals 14 residues. V dropped 5 bases and J dropped 8; count of bases not matched to a gene: 11. Germline CDR1 MDHEN, CDR2 SYDVKM. The CDR3 nucleotides are TGTGCCAGCAGTGTCGGGACAGTCGTTGGCGGCTACACCTTC. Its translation: CASSVGTVVGGYTF.

V gene TRBV2 combines with J gene TRBJ2-7; a possible D gene is TRBD1 (8 bases). The CDR3 runs 14 residues. Germline CDR1 is SNHLY and CDR2 is FYNNEI. Trimming cost V 6 bases and J 6 bases, with 18 bases left between them. The CDR3 sequence is CASSRAGQVPEQYF. The CDR3 region has the DNA TGTGCCAGCAGCAGAGCGGGACAGGTCCCCGAGCAGTACTTC.

V gene TRBV5-4 combines with J gene TRBJ1-4, with 11 bases matching TRBD1. CDR1 and CDR2 (germline): SGHNT, YYREEE (reference sequence). With V trimmed by 3 bases and J by 7 bases, 8 bases remained unmatched. CDR3 length equals 16 residues. CDR3 in amino acids: CASSYKTGTGGEKLFF. In nucleotides, the CDR3 is TGTGCCAGCAGCTACAAAACCGGGACAGGGGGTGAAAAACTGTTTTTT.

The chain uses TRBV6-1 and TRBJ2-3; 8 nucleotides align to TRBD1. Trimming at V came to 4 bases and at J to 5 bases, leaving 8 bases not matched to a gene. The CDR3 is 15 amino acids. CDR1 is MNHNS, CDR2 SASEGT, per germline. CDR3 DNA sequence: TGTGCCAGCAGTGGTGACAGGGGTGGCGGAGATACGCAGTATTTT. Residues: CASSGDRGGGDTQYF.

The chain employs TRBV9 and TRBJ1-4, with D possibly TRBD1 on 5 matching bases. Trimming removed 0 bases from V and 6 bases from J, with 9 bases in between. Per germline, CDR1 SGDLS and CDR2 YYNGEE. The CDR3 runs to 14 residues. The CDR3 sequence: CASSVATTDEKLFF. CDR3 sequence (DNA): TGTGCCAGCAGCGTAGCTACGACAGATGAAAAACTGTTTTTT. The full variable domain, its missing parts supplied by reference TRBV9 and TRBJ1-4, is DSGVTQTPKHLITATGQRVTLRCSPRSGDLSVYWYQQSLDQGLQFLIQYYNGEERAKGNILERFSAQQFPDLHSELNLSSLELGDSALYFCASSVATTDEKLFFGSGTQLSVL.

The chain recombines TRBV7-2 with TRBJ1-2; 11 positions agree with TRBD1. After removal of 2 bases from V and 6 bases from J, the junction contained 11 bases not matched to a gene. This CDR3 contains 17 residues. Germline loops: CDR1 SGHTA, CDR2 FQGNSA. Here the CDR3 DNA reads TGTGCCAGCAGCTTACGATCCGGGACAGGGGGTTTGGATGGCTACACCTTC. Its protein product is CASSLRSGTGGLDGYTF.

V usage is TRBV6-1 and J usage is TRBJ1-5; 7 bases are shared with TRBD1. Germline trimming cut 4 bases from V and 6 bases from J; bases unmatched to any gene: 6. Germline loops: CDR1 MNHNS, CDR2 SASEGT. The CDR3 has 14 amino acids. The CDR3 DNA is TGTGCCAGCAGTGGGGGCAGGGGGGTTCAGCCCCAGCATTTT. Translating it yields CASSGGRGVQPQHF.

The chain is built from TRBV6-5 and TRBJ2-7, with TRBD1 identical over 7 bases. The germline CDR1 and CDR2 sequences are MNHEY and SVGAGI. The CDR3 length is 13 residues. The J segment lost 7 bases and the V segment lost 6 bases, leaving 9 bases of the junction unmatched. CDR3 protein: CASRPAQGREQYF. In nucleotides, the CDR3 is TGTGCCAGCAGACCAGCACAGGGGCGGGAGCAGTACTTC.